Listed below are T cell receptor beta chains from one sample, sequenced in a study of shared clonotypes between healthy human individuals. Generated by immunoSEQ multiplex PCR, the TCRdb table keeps only in-frame clones and is missing some. Altogether some 500,000 clones are present, 95% to 97% being singletons, with the ten largest covering about 0.064%. The sample was naive CD4+ T cells sorted from blood. The receptors derive from a woman aged 25-40 years in good health. The CDR3 runs from the conserved cysteine through the conserved F or W. The D gene is left open where the match is weak. For some rows the clone size is stated as once, few or many, or as a class when expanded; others skip it.

>TRBJ1-2|.|.|TRBV27
CASRRDLNYGYTF
TGTGCCAGCAGGAGAGACCTTAACTATGGCTACACCTTC
>TRBJ2-1|.|.|TRBV21-1
CASSKGTDPGGNEQFF
TGTGCCAGCAGCAAAGGCACGGATCCGGGAGGCAATGAGCAGTTCTTC
>TRBJ1-1|.|few|TRBV29-1
CSVGGRMNTEAFF
TGCAGCGTTGGTGGACGTATGAACACTGAAGCTTTCTTT
>TRBJ1-1|.|.|TRBV4-2
CASSHGEQGETFF
TGTGCCAGCAGCCATGGGGAGCAGGGTGAAACTTTCTTT
>TRBJ2-7|TRBD2|.|TRBV10-1
CASSPGDGREQYF
TGCGCCAGCAGCCCGGGAGACGGGAGGGAGCAGTACTTC
>TRBJ1-1|.|.|TRBV28
CAIRQEPMNTEAFF
TGTGCCATCAGACAGGAACCGATGAACACTGAAGCTTTCTTT
>TRBJ1-2|.|.|TRBV28
CASSLKGYGYTF
TGTGCCAGCAGTTTAAAGGGGTATGGCTACACCTTC
>TRBJ1-1|.|.|TRBV7-2
CASSYRVSEAFF
TGTGCCAGCAGCTACAGGGTCTCTGAAGCTTTCTTT
>TRBJ1-1|TRBD1|.|TRBV28
CASRKTGGTEAFF
TGTGCCAGCAGAAAGACAGGGGGCACTGAAGCTTTCTTT
>TRBJ2-4|.|once|TRBV15
CATSSRSPSQNIQYF
TGTGCCACCAGCAGCCGGTCCCCGAGTCAAAACATTCAGTACTTC
>TRBJ2-7|TRBD1|.|TRBV30
CAWTVQGGGYEQYF
TGTGCCTGGACCGTACAGGGGGGAGGATACGAGCAGTACTTC
>TRBJ2-1|TRBD2|.|TRBV5-1
CASSSYPGTSGYNEQFF
TGCGCCAGCAGCTCTTACCCCGGGACTAGCGGATACAATGAGCAGTTCTTC
>TRBJ2-1|.|.|TRBV15
CATSRELAYNEQFF
TGTGCCACCAGCAGAGAACTCGCCTACAATGAGCAGTTCTTC
>TRBJ1-2|TRBD1|.|TRBV29-1
CSVSVDRVAGYTF
TGCAGCGTTTCTGTGGACAGGGTGGCCGGCTACACCTTC
>TRBJ2-7|TRBD1|.|TRBV28
CASSFAQGRGRGEQYF
TGTGCCAGCAGTTTTGCCCAGGGAAGGGGGCGAGGCGAGCAGTACTTC
>TRBJ2-7|TRBD2|.|TRBV28
CASSLHLAGARTYEQYF
TGTGCCAGCAGTTTACACTTAGCGGGAGCAAGGACTTACGAGCAGTACTTC
>TRBJ2-7|TRBD2|.|TRBV5-6
CASRRSVGLVFSEQYF
TGTGCCAGCAGACGTTCTGTAGGACTAGTCTTTAGCGAGCAGTACTTC
>TRBJ1-1|.|.|TRBV9
CASSPTGTPNTEAFF
TGTGCCAGCAGCCCGACCGGGACTCCAAACACTGAAGCTTTCTTT
>TRBJ2-7|TRBD2|.|TRBV27
CASSARTSGTYEQYF
TGTGCCAGCAGTGCCCGGACTAGCGGAACATACGAGCAGTACTTC
>TRBJ2-1|TRBD1|.|TRBV25-1
CASSARGGLRGYNEQFF
TGTGCCAGCAGTGCTCGAGGGGGCCTAAGGGGCTACAATGAGCAGTTCTTC
>TRBJ1-2|.|.|TRBV7-9
CASSSERGGISSFYGYTF
TGTGCCAGCAGCTCGGAACGGGGGGGCATCTCGTCCTTCTATGGCTACACCTTC
>TRBJ1-2|.|.|TRBV4-1
CASSAREGKGYGYTF
TGCGCCAGCAGCGCCCGAGAGGGGAAGGGGTATGGCTACACCTTC
>TRBJ2-2|TRBD2|.|TRBV27
CASSLNGLAANTGELFF
TGTGCCAGCAGTTTAAACGGACTAGCGGCGAACACCGGGGAGCTGTTTTTT
>TRBJ1-1|.|.|TRBV6-5
CASSYSSGRTEAFF
TGTGCCAGCAGTTATTCCTCTGGGAGGACTGAAGCTTTCTTT
>TRBJ2-7|.|once|TRBV5-1
CASSFELPPYEQYF
TGCGCCAGCAGCTTCGAACTTCCCCCCTACGAGCAGTACTTC
>TRBJ1-6|.|.|TRBV7-9
CASSFRGAGNSPLHF
TGTGCCAGCAGCTTCCGGGGGGCAGGGAATTCACCCCTCCACTTT
>TRBJ1-3|.|.|TRBV13
CASSLVGSGNTIYF
TGTGCCAGCAGCTTAGTAGGTTCGGGAAACACCATATATTTT
>TRBJ2-7|TRBD1|.|TRBV5-1
CASSSQGALYEQYF
TGCGCCAGCAGCTCTCAGGGGGCACTCTACGAGCAGTACTTC
>TRBJ1-1|.|.|TRBV18
CASSPRLVAANTEAFF
TGTGCCAGCTCACCAAGATTGGTGGCGGCGAACACTGAAGCTTTCTTT
>TRBJ2-1|.|.|TRBV5-1
CASSFQGRYNEQFF
TGCGCCAGCAGCTTCCAGGGGAGGTACAATGAGCAGTTCTTC
>TRBJ1-2|.|few|TRBV19
CASSSQGDYGYTF
TGTGCCAGTAGTAGCCAGGGAGACTATGGCTACACCTTC
>TRBJ2-7|TRBD2|.|TRBV11-2
CASTLAGVRSYEQYF
TGTGCCAGCACCTTAGCGGGAGTTCGCTCCTACGAGCAGTACTTC
>TRBJ1-3|.|.|TRBV30
CAWGGYSGNTIYF
TGTGCCTGGGGGGGCTACTCTGGAAACACCATATATTTT
>TRBJ1-2|.|.|TRBV7-3
CASSLTGPASGYTF
TGTGCCAGCAGCTTAACTGGCCCCGCAAGTGGCTACACCTTC
>TRBJ1-4|TRBD1|.|TRBV15
CATSRDAGQGNEKLFF
TGTGCCACCAGCAGAGACGCGGGACAGGGGAATGAAAAACTGTTTTTT